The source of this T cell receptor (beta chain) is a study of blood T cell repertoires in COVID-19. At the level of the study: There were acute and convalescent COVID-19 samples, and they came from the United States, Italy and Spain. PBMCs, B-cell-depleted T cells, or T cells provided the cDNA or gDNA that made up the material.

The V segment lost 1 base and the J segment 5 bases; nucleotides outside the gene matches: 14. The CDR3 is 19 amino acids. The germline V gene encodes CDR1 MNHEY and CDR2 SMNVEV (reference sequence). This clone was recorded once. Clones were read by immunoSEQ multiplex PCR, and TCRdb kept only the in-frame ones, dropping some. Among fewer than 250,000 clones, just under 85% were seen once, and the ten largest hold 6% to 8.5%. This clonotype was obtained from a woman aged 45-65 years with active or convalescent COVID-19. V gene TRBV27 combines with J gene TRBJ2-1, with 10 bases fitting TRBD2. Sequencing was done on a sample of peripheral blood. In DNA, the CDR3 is TGTGCCAGCAGTTTATACGGGACTAGCGTGAGTGGGGCCCACAATGAGCAGTTCTTC. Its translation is CASSLYGTSVSGAHNEQFF.